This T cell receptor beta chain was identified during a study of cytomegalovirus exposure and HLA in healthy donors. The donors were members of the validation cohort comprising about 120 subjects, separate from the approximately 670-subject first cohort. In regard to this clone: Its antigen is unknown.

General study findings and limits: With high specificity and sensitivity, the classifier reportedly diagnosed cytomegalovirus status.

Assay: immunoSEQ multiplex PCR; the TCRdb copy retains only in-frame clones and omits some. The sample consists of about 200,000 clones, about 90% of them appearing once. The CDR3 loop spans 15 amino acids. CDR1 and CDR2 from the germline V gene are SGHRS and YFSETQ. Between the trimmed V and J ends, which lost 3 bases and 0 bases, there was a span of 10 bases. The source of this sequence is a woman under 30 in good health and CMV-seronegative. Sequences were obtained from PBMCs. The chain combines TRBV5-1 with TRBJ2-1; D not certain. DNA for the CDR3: TGCGCCAGCAGCTCTACGGCTAGCTCCTACAATGAGCAGTTCTTC. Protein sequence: CASSSTASSYNEQFF.